The rows below give T cell receptor beta chains drawn from one sample of a study of pediatric ulcerative colitis. Clones were read by immunoSEQ multiplex PCR, and TCRdb kept only the in-frame ones, dropping some. The sample consists of approximately 17,000 clones, approximately 80% of them appearing once. The sequenced material came from gut tissue. The receptor source for this set is a boy aged 5-17 years who was a control in a study of pediatric ulcerative colitis. The CDR3 runs from the conserved cysteine through the conserved F or W. The D gene is left open where the match is weak. Rows may omit the clone size; those that give it use once, few, many or a size class.

v_call	clone_size	d_call	j_call	cdr3_nt	cdr3_aa
TRBV5-1	NA	NA	TRBJ1-4	TGCGCCAGCAGCTTACTAGGAAATGAAAAACTGTTTTTT	CASSLLGNEKLFF
TRBV5-6	NA	NA	TRBJ2-2	TGTGCCAGCAGCTGGGACAACACCGGGGAGCTGTTTTTT	CASSWDNTGELFF
TRBV2	NA	NA	TRBJ1-1	TGTGCCAGCAGTGAAGAGGCAGGAGGGAAGAACACTGAAGCTTTCTTT	CASSEEAGGKNTEAFF
TRBV7-6	NA	NA	TRBJ2-2	TGTGCCAGCAGCTTGGATGGCGTCGGCAGCGGGGAGCTGTTTTTT	CASSLDGVGSGELFF
TRBV21-1	few	NA	TRBJ2-5	TGTGCCAGCAGCAAAGTCGACAGACACCAAGAGACCCAGTACTTC	CASSKVDRHQETQYF
TRBV19	NA	NA	TRBJ2-6	TGTGCCAGTAGTACCCCTGCACCTAACCCTGGGGCCAACGTCCTGACTTTC	CASSTPAPNPGANVLTF
TRBV7-2	NA	NA	TRBJ2-3	TGTGCCAGCAGCTTAGGTGGGGTGCACACAGATACGCAGTATTTT	CASSLGGVHTDTQYF
TRBV7-9	NA	NA	TRBJ1-4	TGTGCCAGCAGCCCCTCCGGGGGCTCTAATGAAAAACTGTTTTTT	CASSPSGGSNEKLFF
TRBV28	NA	TRBD1	TRBJ2-2	TGTGCCAGCAGGACCCCGGGACAGGGGGCGGCCGGGGAGCTGTTTTTT	CASRTPGQGAAGELFF
TRBV5-1	NA	TRBD1	TRBJ2-5	TGCGCCAGCAGCCGACAGGGGGTCATACAAGAGACCCAGTACTTC	CASSRQGVIQETQYF
TRBV4-2	NA	TRBD1	TRBJ2-7	TGTGCCAGCAGCCAAGTTCGGACAGGGACATACGAGCAGTACTTC	CASSQVRTGTYEQYF
TRBV11-3	NA	NA	TRBJ1-2	TGTGCCAGCAGCTTAGTTAGGTTCTCCTTATGTGGCTACACCTTC	CASSLVRFSLCGYTF
TRBV12-2	NA	NA	TRBJ1-5	TGTGCGGGGTACCTCGAGGACCTTCAGCCCCAGCATTTT	CAGYLEDLQPQHF
TRBV5-1	NA	TRBD2	TRBJ2-3	TGCGCCAGCAGCTCCATAGCGGGGAGCCCTTCAAGCACAGATACGCAGTATTTT	CASSSIAGSPSSTDTQYF
TRBV11-1	NA	NA	TRBJ1-2	TGTGCCAGCAGCTTAGGGGGAACCTATGGCTACACCTTC	CASSLGGTYGYTF
TRBV6-1	NA	NA	TRBJ1-3	TGTGCCAGCAGTCTCTTGTCCGATGGGGGAAACACCATATATTTT	CASSLLSDGGNTIYF
TRBV4-2	NA	TRBD1	TRBJ1-1	TGTGCCAGCAGCCAAGACCCGGGACAGGGTGGGACTGAAGCTTTCTTT	CASSQDPGQGGTEAFF
TRBV28	NA	NA	TRBJ1-1	TGTGCCAGCAGTTTAACCGGGACGGTTAACACTGAAGCTTTCTTT	CASSLTGTVNTEAFF
TRBV2	NA	NA	TRBJ1-4	TGTGCCAGCAGAGGGGACGGAACTAATGAAAAACTGTTTTTT	CASRGDGTNEKLFF
TRBV7-9	NA	NA	TRBJ1-3	TGTGCCAGCCACCCACGTGGTTGGGGAAACACCATATATTTT	CASHPRGWGNTIYF
TRBV5-8	NA	TRBD2	TRBJ2-7	TGTGCCAGCACTTCGACTAGTTTCAGCGGGGACTACGAGCAGTACTTC	CASTSTSFSGDYEQYF
TRBV6-1	NA	NA	TRBJ2-7	TGTGCCAGCACAAGCCGGGGCTCCTACGAGCAGTACTTC	CASTSRGSYEQYF
TRBV6-4	few	NA	TRBJ1-1	TGTGCCAGCAGCCCCGAGGGGGGGGCGCTTGTCACTGAAGCTTTCTTT	CASSPEGGALVTEAFF
TRBV30	few	TRBD1	TRBJ2-7	TGTGCCTGGATGGGCCGACAGGGCTCCTACGAGCAGTACTTC	CAWMGRQGSYEQYF
TRBV7-2	NA	NA	TRBJ1-1	TGTGCCAGCAGCCCTTATATTGGGGTCAACACTGAAGCTTTCTTT	CASSPYIGVNTEAFF
TRBV9	NA	NA	TRBJ1-1	TGTGCCAGCAGCGTAGATGGCCAAGCTTTCTTT	CASSVDGQAFF
TRBV19	NA	TRBD1	TRBJ2-3	TGTGCCAGTAGTCTTGGACAGGGGTCAGATACGCAGTATTTT	CASSLGQGSDTQYF